A single sample gave rise to the 26 T cell receptor beta chains below, sequenced in a study of shared clonotypes between healthy human individuals. Measured with immunoSEQ multiplex PCR; TCRdb has only the in-frame clones, and not every one. The repertoire holds millions of clones, around 94% seen once, with 0.14% in the top ten. The sample consisted of naive CD4+ T cells sorted from blood. Subset here: CD45RA+ positively selected. The origin of the receptors is a man between 18 and 35 years old in good health.

The chain's CDR3 is CASSGAPGQEGSGELFF. CDR3 DNA sequence: TGCGCCAGCAGTGGTGCTCCGGGACAGGAAGGTTCCGGGGAGCTGTTTTTT. The chain couples TRBV10-1 to TRBJ2-2, with 8 bases lining up with TRBD1. The CDR3 covers 17 residues. Germline trimming cut 4 bases from V and 6 bases from J; bases unmatched to any gene: 13. Germline CDR1 and CDR2: WNHNN and SYGVQD (reference sequence).

The chain combines TRBV12-5 with TRBJ2-2; 14 positions match TRBD2. The ends lost 11 bases at V and 6 bases at J; junction bases unmatched: 11. The CDR3 loop spans 16 amino acids. The V gene's germline CDR1 is LGHNT and CDR2 FRNRAP. The CDR3 nucleotides are TGTGCTTCCTCGGGGACTAGCGGGAGATGGGCCGGGGAGCTGTTTTTT. Its translation is CASSGTSGRWAGELFF.

The V call is TRBV9, the J call TRBJ2-5; no firm D call. CDR3 length equals 12 residues. The germline CDR1 and CDR2 sequences are SGDLS and YYNGEE. The V end was cut by 4 bases, the J end by 4 bases, with 8 bases between. CDR3 region: CASSTLSETQYF. The CDR3 nucleotides read TGTGCCAGCAGCACCCTTTCAGAGACCCAGTACTTC.

The J gene is TRBJ2-3, the V gene TRBV2; TRBD1 matches 8 bases. The CDR3 extends over 15 amino acids. The trim removed 6 bases at V and 2 bases at J, leaving 7 bases unmatched. The V gene's germline CDR1 is SNHLY and CDR2 FYNNEI. The CDR3 coding sequence is TGTGCCAGCAGGGGGACAGGCGGTCCCACAGATACGCAGTATTTT. Protein product: CASRGTGGPTDTQYF.

About this clone: Mismatch with germline at one junction end may stem from a read error. This CDR3 reads CASMQPSRDAFF. DNA of the CDR3: TGTGCCAGTATGCAACCAAGCCGGGACGCCTTCTTC. The V call is TRBV2, the J call TRBJ1-2; weak D call: TRBD1 (5 bases). The CDR3 covers 12 residues. Germline assignment: CDR1 SNHLY and CDR2 FYNNEI. Supplemented by reference TRBV2 and TRBJ1-2, the full variable domain reads EPEVTQTPSHQVTQMGQEVILRCVPISNHLYFYWYRQILGQKVEFLVSFYNNEISEKSEIFDDQFSVERPDGSNFTLKIRSTKLEDSAMYFCASMQPSRDAFFGSGTRLTVV.

The chain links TRBV4-2 to TRBJ2-7, with D unclear. The V gene's germline CDR1 is LGHNA and CDR2 YNFKEQ. Trimming pared 0 bases from V and 6 bases from J, leaving 6 bases between. The CDR3 extends over 12 amino acids. CDR3 residues: CASSQDLAEQYF. Here the CDR3 DNA reads TGTGCCAGCAGCCAAGATTTGGCCGAGCAGTACTTC.

The chain couples TRBV10-3 to TRBJ2-7; D not resolved. The ends were cut back, 2 bases at V and 3 bases at J, with 8 bases in the middle. The CDR3 is 13 amino acids. In germline, CDR1 is ENHRY, CDR2 SYGVKD. The CDR3 spells CAISEDRSYEQYF. The CDR3 DNA reads as TGTGCCATCAGTGAGGACCGAAGCTACGAGCAGTACTTC.

This clone has only a few counts. The rearrangement links TRBV30 to TRBJ1-3, with 7 bases fitting TRBD1. Germline-derived CDR1 and CDR2 are GTSNPN and SVGIG (reference sequence). V gave up 1 base and J gave up 11 bases; unmatched junction bases: 5. This CDR3 comprises 12 residues. DNA for the CDR3: TGTGCCTGGAGTGCGGGACAGTCAGCCATATATTTT. Translation gives CAWSAGQSAIYF.

This rearrangement joins TRBV11-2 to TRBJ2-2; no clear D gene. The CDR3 extends over 15 amino acids. Germline loops: CDR1 SGHAT, CDR2 FQNNGV. V lost 2 bases and J lost 0, with 7 bases in between. CDR3 protein: CASSLQIANTGELFF. As DNA, the CDR3 is TGTGCCAGCAGCTTACAGATAGCGAACACCGGGGAGCTGTTTTTT.

The genes are TRBV6-1 and TRBJ2-3; 8 positions agree with TRBD2. CDR3 length equals 14 residues. Germline V gene data show CDR1 as MNHNS and CDR2 as SASEGT. Unmatched junction bases numbered 4, after V lost 7 bases and J lost 1 base. The CDR3 bases are TGTGCCAGCACCGTGACTAGCGGCACAGATACGCAGTATTTT. Protein: CASTVTSGTDTQYF.

V gene TRBV28 combines with J gene TRBJ1-2; D is unclear. Trimming removed 5 bases from V and 4 bases from J, with 11 bases in between. Looked up from germline, CDR1 is MDHEN and CDR2 is SYDVKM. The CDR3 length is 13 residues. CDR3: CASSPPTRYGYTF. In nucleotides, the CDR3 is TGTGCCAGCAGTCCTCCAACGCGCTATGGCTACACCTTC.

The chain has TRBV16 and TRBJ2-7, with unresolved D. Germline V CDR1 and CDR2: KGHSY, FQNENV. V lost 3 bases, J lost 5 bases, and 14 bases lay in between. CDR3 length: 14 residues. The CDR3 loop is CASSQSRGANEQYF. Written as DNA, the CDR3 is TGTGCCAGCAGCCAGTCGAGAGGTGCAAACGAGCAGTACTTC.

The chain has TRBV5-1 and TRBJ2-1, with TRBD2 identical over 9 bases. The CDR3 covers 15 residues. Germline lookup yields CDR1 SGHRS and CDR2 YFSETQ. V shed 6 bases and J 4 bases; nucleotides not matched to a gene: 8. The CDR3 DNA sequence: TGCGCCAGCACCCCCGGGACTAGCCAATACAATGAGCAGTTCTTC. This codes for CASTPGTSQYNEQFF.

This rearrangement joins TRBV15 to TRBJ2-7; D not certain. The germline gives CDR1 LNHNV, CDR2 YYDKDF (reference sequence). The CDR3 extends over 15 amino acids. Trimming took 0 bases from V and 2 from J, leaving 11 bases between them. CDR3 amino acids: CATSRDTYSPYEQYF. DNA of the CDR3: TGTGCCACCAGCAGAGATACGTACAGCCCCTACGAGCAGTACTTC.

The gene calls are TRBV28 and TRBJ1-6; the D is unclear. This CDR3 contains 14 residues. V lost 3 bases and J lost 7, with 10 bases in between. CDR1 is MDHEN, CDR2 SYDVKM, per germline. CDR3 loop: CASSFLRENSPLHF. Here the CDR3 DNA reads TGTGCCAGCAGTTTTCTCCGCGAGAATTCACCCCTCCACTTT.

This clone has more than one count but fewer than ten. The V gene is TRBV2, the J gene TRBJ1-1, with D unclear. Trimming cost V 4 bases and J 0 bases, with 6 bases left between them. This CDR3 is 13 amino acids long. CDR1 and CDR2 (germline): SNHLY, FYNNEI. CDR3 amino acids: CASSAQMNTEAFF. CDR3 in DNA: TGTGCCAGCAGTGCACAGATGAACACTGAAGCTTTCTTT. The variable domain in full, with the rest retrieved from reference TRBV2 and TRBJ1-1, is EPEVTQTPSHQVTQMGQEVILRCVPISNHLYFYWYRQILGQKVEFLVSFYNNEISEKSEIFDDQFSVERPDGSNFTLKIRSTKLEDSAMYFCASSAQMNTEAFFGQGTRLTVV.

The chain couples TRBV6-5 to TRBJ1-3; D not resolved. The V gene lost 10 bases and the J gene lost 0 bases, with 13 bases spanning the gap. The CDR3 consists of 14 residues. Per the germline V gene, CDR1 is MNHEY and CDR2 is SVGAGI. The CDR3 region has the DNA TGTGCCACTCACGAGAGCTACTCTGGAAACACCATATATTTT. It yields the protein CATHESYSGNTIYF.

This chain connects TRBV6-5 to TRBJ2-3; unclear D gene. This CDR3 comprises 13 residues. The V and J ends lost 6 bases and 6 bases respectively, with 13 bases between them. Germline values: CDR1 MNHEY, CDR2 SVGAGI. The CDR3 nucleotides read TGTGCCAGCAGCCTCGACCGGGCGGATACGCAGTATTTT. Translated, it gives CASSLDRADTQYF.

This clone was detected once. DNA for the CDR3: TGCGCCAGCAGCCTGGACCCGTATGGCTACACCTTC. This sequence encodes CASSLDPYGYTF. This chain connects TRBV5-1 to TRBJ1-2; D remains ambiguous. CDR3 length: 12 residues. Germline-derived CDR1 and CDR2 are SGHRS and YFSETQ. The ends were cut back, 4 bases at V and 5 bases at J, with 9 bases in the middle.

On this clone itself: One end of the junction does not line up with germline, which may come from a read error. The V call is TRBV27, the J call TRBJ2-1; 9 positions match TRBD2. The CDR3 length is 17 residues. In germline, CDR1 is MNHEY, CDR2 SMNVEV (reference sequence). For the CDR3, the DNA is TGTGCCAGCAGTCTACATGGGAAGCGAATGGGATTAGCGGGAGTTCTCTTC. It encodes CASSLHGKRMGLAGVLF.

This sequence joins TRBV7-2 and TRBJ1-5, with a weak D call TRBD1 (6 bases). Germline lookup yields CDR1 SGHTA and CDR2 FQGNSA. The CDR3 sequence is 15 residues long. Between the trimmed V and J ends, which lost 4 bases and 2 bases, there was a span of 12 bases. DNA for the CDR3: TGTGCCAGCAGCTCCACAGGGATTGGCAATCAGCCCCAGCATTTT. It is translated as CASSSTGIGNQPQHF. The complete variable domain, with remaining parts taken from reference TRBV7-2 and TRBJ1-5, reads GAGVSQSPSNKVTEKGKDVELRCDPISGHTALYWYRQSLGQGLEFLIYFQGNSAPDKSGLPSDRFSAERTGGSVSTLTIQRTQQEDSAVYLCASSSTGIGNQPQHFGDGTRLSIL.

This chain joins TRBV5-1 and TRBJ2-3; D is unclear. V dropped 3 bases and J dropped 1 base, with 9 bases sitting between them. This CDR3 comprises 14 residues. The germline V gene has CDR1 SGHRS and CDR2 YFSETQ. The CDR3 nucleotides are TGCGCCAGCAGCTCCCGGCAGGGCACAGATACGCAGTATTTT. Its translation is CASSSRQGTDTQYF.

The rearrangement joins TRBV6-5 to TRBJ2-2; D uncertain. The ends were cut back, 2 bases at V and 1 base at J, with 5 bases in the middle. The CDR3 runs to 14 residues. The V gene's germline CDR1 is MNHEY and CDR2 SVGAGI. The CDR3 region is CASSYARNTGELFF. The CDR3 coding sequence is TGTGCCAGCAGTTACGCCAGGAACACCGGGGAGCTGTTTTTT.

The rearrangement links TRBV6-5 to TRBJ1-3; no definite D call. CDR1 and CDR2 from the germline V gene are MNHEY and SVGAGI. This CDR3 spans 13 amino acids. V lost 10 bases to trimming and J lost 1 base, with 11 bases between them. CDR3 amino acids: CATSRWSGNTIYF. The CDR3 DNA is TGTGCCACTTCCCGGTGGTCTGGAAACACCATATATTTT.

V usage is TRBV19 and J usage is TRBJ1-2; 7 positions agree with TRBD1. The V gene end was trimmed by 5 bases and the J gene end by 4 bases; junction bases not matched to a gene: 7. From germline, CDR1 is LNHDA and CDR2 SQIVND (reference sequence). This CDR3 region has 14 residues. The CDR3 region has the DNA TGTGCCAGTAGTTCCCAGGGGGGTAGCTATGGCTACACCTTC. Translation: CASSSQGGSYGYTF.

On this clone: Other DNA sequences in this sample translate to the same CDR3. The rearrangement joins TRBV30 to TRBJ2-6; no firm D call. CDR3 length: 13 amino acids. The V end lost 4 bases, the J end lost 1 base, and 5 bases lay between the germline ends. The germline V gene has CDR1 GTSNPN and CDR2 SVGIG (reference sequence). The CDR3 DNA reads TGTGCCTGGACTAGGTCTGGGGCCAACGTCCTGACTTTC. It yields the protein CAWTRSGANVLTF.